The 3 T cell receptor beta chains below were found in one sample sequenced in a study of blood T cell repertoires in COVID-19. The repertoire was sequenced with immunoSEQ multiplex PCR; TCRdb's copy has only in-frame clones and lacks some. The table shows nearly 250,000 clones, with almost 85% occurring only once. The sample consisted of PBMCs or T cells enriched from blood (not recorded which). The receptors were sampled from a woman between 50 and 59 years old with acute COVID-19.

This clone showed up just a few times. CDR3 in amino acids: CSVLLAEQFF. CDR3 bases: TGCAGCGTTTTACTAGCGGAGCAGTTCTTC. V gene TRBV29-1 combines with J gene TRBJ2-1, with 7 bases fitting TRBD2. This CDR3 has 10 residues. With V trimmed by 5 bases and J by 10 bases, 2 bases remained unmatched. CDR1 is SQVTM and CDR2 is ANQGSEA in the germline V gene.

The rearrangement links TRBV5-1 to TRBJ2-3; TRBD1 matches 9 bases. J gave up 6 bases and V 4 bases, and 6 bases lay outside the gene matches. This CDR3 is built from 14 residues. Germline lookup yields CDR1 SGHRS and CDR2 YFSETQ. The CDR3: CASSPDRGTDTQYF. Here the CDR3 DNA reads TGCGCCAGCAGCCCGGACAGGGGTACGGATACGCAGTATTTT.

The rearrangement uses TRBV5-4 and TRBJ1-2; D is ambiguous. CDR1 SGHNT and CDR2 YYREEE come from the germline V gene (reference sequence). The V and J ends lost 0 bases and 8 bases respectively, with 20 bases between them. This CDR3 has 16 amino acids. The CDR3: CASSLVAGRTQGGYTF. Here the CDR3 DNA reads TGTGCCAGCAGCTTGGTGGCGGGCCGGACCCAAGGGGGCTACACCTTC.